This TCR beta chain emerged from a study of shared clonotypes between healthy human individuals. This clone showed up many times. Other DNA sequences within the sample encode an identical CDR3. Adult donors, all healthy and HIV-negative, had no recent acute infections or vaccinations. CD4+ cells yielded CD45RA+ naive and CD45RA-negative memory subsets. The germline V gene encodes CDR1 SQVTM and CDR2 ANQGSEA. The CDR3 contains 12 residues. Deletions cut 4 bases from V and 2 bases from J, with 8 bases between. Profiled with immunoSEQ multiplex PCR; TCRdb holds only in-frame clones, not every one. This sample yields about 1.1 million clones, of which 70% to 80% are seen a single time; 0.89% belongs to the top ten.

The chain carries TRBV29-1 and TRBJ1-2, with D tentatively TRBD1 (5 bases). The source is a man younger than 35 in good health. Some clones in this sample may be carry-over from other donors' samples. What was sequenced was memory CD4+ T cells from PBMCs. Subset denoted: CD45RA-negative fraction. CDR3 nucleotides: TGCAGCGTTGGGACATCAAACTATGGCTACACCTTC. Translating gives CSVGTSNYGYTF.